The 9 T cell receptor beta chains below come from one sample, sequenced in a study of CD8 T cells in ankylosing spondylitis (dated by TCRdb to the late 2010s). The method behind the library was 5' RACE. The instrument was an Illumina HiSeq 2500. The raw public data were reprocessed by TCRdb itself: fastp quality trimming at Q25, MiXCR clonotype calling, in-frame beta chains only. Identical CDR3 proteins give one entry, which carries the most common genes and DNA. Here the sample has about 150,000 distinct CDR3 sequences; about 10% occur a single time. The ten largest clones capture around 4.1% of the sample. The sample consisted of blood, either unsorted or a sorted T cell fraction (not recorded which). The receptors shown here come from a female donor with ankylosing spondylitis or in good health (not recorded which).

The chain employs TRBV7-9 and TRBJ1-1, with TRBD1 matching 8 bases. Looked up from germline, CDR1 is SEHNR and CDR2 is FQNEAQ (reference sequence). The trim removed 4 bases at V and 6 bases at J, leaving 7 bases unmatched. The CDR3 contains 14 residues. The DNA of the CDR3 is TGTGCCAGCAGCTCCGGGACAGGCCTCCCTGAAGCTTTCTTT. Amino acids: CASSSGTGLPEAFF.

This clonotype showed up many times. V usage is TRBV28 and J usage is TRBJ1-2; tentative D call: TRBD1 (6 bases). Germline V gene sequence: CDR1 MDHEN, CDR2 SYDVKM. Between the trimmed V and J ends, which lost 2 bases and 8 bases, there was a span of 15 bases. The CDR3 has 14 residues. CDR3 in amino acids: CASSLGGGQNGYTF. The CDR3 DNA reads TGTGCCAGCAGTTTAGGTGGGGGGCAAAACGGCTACACCTTC.

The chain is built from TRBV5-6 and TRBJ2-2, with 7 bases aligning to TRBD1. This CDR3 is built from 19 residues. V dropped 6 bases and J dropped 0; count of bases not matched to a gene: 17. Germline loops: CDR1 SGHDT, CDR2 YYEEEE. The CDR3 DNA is TGTGCCAGCAACCTTCTTCCTTACTTGGGGACAGCGAACACCGGGGAGCTGTTTTTT. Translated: CASNLLPYLGTANTGELFF.

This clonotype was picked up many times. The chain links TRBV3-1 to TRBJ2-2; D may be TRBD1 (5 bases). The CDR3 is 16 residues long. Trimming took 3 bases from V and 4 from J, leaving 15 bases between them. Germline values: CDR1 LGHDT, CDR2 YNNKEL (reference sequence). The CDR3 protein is CASSHRQTQSTGELFF. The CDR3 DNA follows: TGTGCCAGCAGCCACCGACAGACCCAATCCACCGGGGAGCTGTTTTTT.

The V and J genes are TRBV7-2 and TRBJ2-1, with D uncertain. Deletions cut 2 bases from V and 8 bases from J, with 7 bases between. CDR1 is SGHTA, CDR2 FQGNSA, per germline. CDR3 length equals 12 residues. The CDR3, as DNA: TGTGCCAGCAGCTTAATCCTCGATGAGCAGTTCTTC. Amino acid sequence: CASSLILDEQFF.

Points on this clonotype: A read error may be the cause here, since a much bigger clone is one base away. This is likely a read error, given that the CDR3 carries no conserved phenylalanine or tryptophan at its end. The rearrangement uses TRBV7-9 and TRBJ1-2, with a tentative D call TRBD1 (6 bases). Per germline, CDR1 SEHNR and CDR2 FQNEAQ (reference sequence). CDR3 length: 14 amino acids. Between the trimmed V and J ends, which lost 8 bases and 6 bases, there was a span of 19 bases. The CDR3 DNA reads TGTGCCAGCCCCCCGAATACAGGGATCGATGGCTACACCCTC. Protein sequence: CASPPNTGIDGYTL.

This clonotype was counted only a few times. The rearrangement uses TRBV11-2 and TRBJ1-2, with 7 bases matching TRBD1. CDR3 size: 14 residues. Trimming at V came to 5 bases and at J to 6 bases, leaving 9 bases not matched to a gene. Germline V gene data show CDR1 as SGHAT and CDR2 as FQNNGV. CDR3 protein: CASSPTGYIDGYTF. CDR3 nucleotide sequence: TGTGCCAGCAGCCCGACAGGGTACATCGATGGCTACACCTTC.

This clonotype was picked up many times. CDR3 sequence (DNA): TGCAGTGCTAGAGATGAACACGGACAGGGGGGGGGAAACACCATATATTTT. This encodes CSARDEHGQGGGNTIYF. The chain employs TRBV20-1 and TRBJ1-3, with 10 bases lining up with TRBD1. V shed 0 bases, J shed 4 bases, and the junction held 9 bases outside the gene matches. The CDR3 spans 17 residues. CDR1 and CDR2 (germline): DFQATT, SNEGSKA (reference sequence).

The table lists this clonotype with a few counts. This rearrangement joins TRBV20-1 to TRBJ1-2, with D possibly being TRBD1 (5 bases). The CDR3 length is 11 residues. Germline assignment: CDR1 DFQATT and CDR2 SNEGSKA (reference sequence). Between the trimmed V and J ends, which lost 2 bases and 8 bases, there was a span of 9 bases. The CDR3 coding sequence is TGCAGTGCTAGATACGGGGGAGGCTACACCTTC. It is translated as CSARYGGGYTF.